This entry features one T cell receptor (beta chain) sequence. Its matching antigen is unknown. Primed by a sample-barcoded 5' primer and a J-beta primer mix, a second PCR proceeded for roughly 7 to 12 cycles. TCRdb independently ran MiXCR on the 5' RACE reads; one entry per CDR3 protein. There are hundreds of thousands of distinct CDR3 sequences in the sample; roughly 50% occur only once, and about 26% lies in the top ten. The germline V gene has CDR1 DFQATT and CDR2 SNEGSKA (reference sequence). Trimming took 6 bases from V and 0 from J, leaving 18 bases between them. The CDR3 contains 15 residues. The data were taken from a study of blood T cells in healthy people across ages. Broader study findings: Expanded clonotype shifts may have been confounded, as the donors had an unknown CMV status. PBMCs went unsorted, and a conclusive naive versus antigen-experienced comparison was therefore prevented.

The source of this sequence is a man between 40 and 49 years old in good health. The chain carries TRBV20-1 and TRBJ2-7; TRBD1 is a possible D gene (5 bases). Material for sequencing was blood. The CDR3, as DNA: TGCAGTGCCTTTGTTTTAGGGGTATCCTCCTACGAGCAGTACTTC. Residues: CSAFVLGVSSYEQYF.